The rows below give T cell receptor beta chains drawn from one sample of a study of human T cells and chemical hapten exposure. Via MiXCR, TCRdb re-called the RACE reads, giving one row per CDR3 protein. The data hold 300,000 to 450,000 distinct CDR3 sequences, with approximately 5% observed a single time. This sample comprised whole blood, obtained in connection with sensitization to the hapten diphenylcyclopropenone (DPC). The receptors were gathered from a woman in her fifties or sixties with alopecia areata. Some clones in this sample may be carry-over from other donors' samples. CDR3s include the opening cysteine and the closing phenylalanine or tryptophan. A D gene is named only where the DNA matches it firmly. Not every row has a clone size; where given, it reads once, few, many or a size class.

>many|TRBJ1-3|-|TRBV29-1
TGCAGCGTTGGGTCCGACGGAAACACCATATATTTT
CSVGSDGNTIYF
>-|TRBJ2-1|TRBD2|TRBV3-1
TGTGCCAGCAGCCAAGAAGCCCTAGCGGAATACAATGAGCAGTTCTTC
CASSQEALAEYNEQFF
>many|TRBJ2-1|-|TRBV25-1
TGTGCCAGCAGTGAGGAGGGATTGGGGATATACAATGAGCAGTTCTTC
CASSEEGLGIYNEQFF
>many|TRBJ1-4|TRBD1|TRBV5-1
TGCGCCAGCAGCTTGACAGGGGGTAATGAAAAACTGTTTTTT
CASSLTGGNEKLFF
>many|TRBJ1-2|-|TRBV28
TGTGCCAGCAGTTCATTCGAGGGTTATGGCTACACCTTC
CASSSFEGYGYTF
>-|TRBJ2-3|-|TRBV7-9
TGTGCCAGCAGCTCCCCGGGGGGCCGAAGCACAGATACGCAGTATTTT
CASSSPGGRSTDTQYF
>few|TRBJ2-3|TRBD2|TRBV27
TGTGCCAGCAGTTTTGGGCTAGCGGAGTTAGATACGCAGTATTTT
CASSFGLAELDTQYF
>few|TRBJ2-3|-|TRBV7-2
TGTGCCAGCAGCTTCGACGGGGTCCCCAGGGCGCAGTATTTT
CASSFDGVPRAQYF
>-|TRBJ1-3|-|TRBV12-3/TRBV12-4
TGTGCCAGCAGTTTGAGGGTGGCCCCTGGAAACACCATATATTTT
CASSLRVAPGNTIYF
>many|TRBJ1-1|TRBD1|TRBV29-1
TGCAGCGTTGAAGGGACAGGGCTTATGGGAGCTTTCTTT
CSVEGTGLMGAFF